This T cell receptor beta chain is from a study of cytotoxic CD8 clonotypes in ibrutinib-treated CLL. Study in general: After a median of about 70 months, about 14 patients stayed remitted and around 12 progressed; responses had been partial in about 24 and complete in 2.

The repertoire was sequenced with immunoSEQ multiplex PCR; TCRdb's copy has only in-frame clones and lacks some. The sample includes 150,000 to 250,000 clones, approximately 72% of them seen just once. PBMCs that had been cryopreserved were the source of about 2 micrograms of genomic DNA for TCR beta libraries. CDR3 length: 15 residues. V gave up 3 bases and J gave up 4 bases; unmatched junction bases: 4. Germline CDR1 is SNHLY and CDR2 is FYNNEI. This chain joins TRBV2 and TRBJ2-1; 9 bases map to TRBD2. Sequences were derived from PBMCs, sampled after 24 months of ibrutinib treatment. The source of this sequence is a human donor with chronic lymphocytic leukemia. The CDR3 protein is CASSDWAGGYNEQFF. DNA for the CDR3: TGTGCCAGCAGTGATTGGGCGGGAGGGTACAATGAGCAGTTCTTC. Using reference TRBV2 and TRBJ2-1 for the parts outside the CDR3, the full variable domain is EPEVTQTPSHQVTQMGQEVILRCVPISNHLYFYWYRQILGQKVEFLVSFYNNEISEKSEIFDDQFSVERPDGSNFTLKIRSTKLEDSAMYFCASSDWAGGYNEQFFGPGTRLTVL.